This note documents a single T cell receptor (beta chain) sequence. Its antigen is unknown. Per-nucleotide qualities are absent, and no much larger clonotype sits a single base away. The library was prepared using the immunoSEQ multiplex PCR assay. A mixture of 60 forward primers for TCR Vbeta segments and 13 reverse primers for TCR Jbeta segments was used in the multiplex PCR. Amplification of the CDR3 region of rearranged TCR beta genes was performed with a multiplex PCR assay on genomic DNA. Amplified TCR beta libraries were sequenced as 87-base-pair reads on the Illumina HiSeq System. The original pipeline was this. Across the 670 or so repertoires, a later analysis counted some 80 million unique TCR beta chains, roughly 11 million of which were shared by at least two donors. Raw reads were error-corrected and collapsed into unique sequences with a nearest-neighbor algorithm that merged closely related sequences to remove PCR and sequencing errors. CDR3 sequences were aligned to IMGT reference sequences to assign V, D and J gene segments. For a sequence to be retained, a match of at least six nucleotides was required to both a V gene segment and a J gene segment. A rearrangement was called productive if the CDR3 had no stop codons and remained in frame with V and J, and every other rearrangement was called non-productive. Following IMGT convention, CDR3 was defined as the stretch from the second conserved V-encoded cysteine up to the conserved J-encoded phenylalanine. In an earlier analysis of more than 550 of the donors, sequences lacking an unambiguous match to a single V gene segment were excluded. In an earlier analysis of some 590 of the donors, V segments were called functional above 56.7% productive rearrangements and were called segregating when the between-donor standard deviation exceeded 5%. A statistical classification framework was built to diagnose cytomegalovirus status from the catalog of TCR beta chain sequences. V and J gene assignment, in a later analysis, came from comparing TCR nucleotide sequences with IMGT/GENE-DB human TR gene sequences. A later analysis assigned CDR3 sequences and most-parsimonious VDJ recombination scenarios with the TCRdist pipeline. In a later analysis, every TCR beta chain was defined by the combination of its CDR3 amino acid sequence and its V-gene family, and reads without a unique V-gene family were dropped. To address suspected cross-contamination and a sequencing artifact, a later analysis removed over 500 highly shared, low-generation-probability nucleotide sequences. In a later analysis, a clonal expansion index for each public chain was calculated from normalized within-repertoire ranks of inferred template counts. In a later analysis, generation probabilities were computed using a VDJ recombination model fitted to out-of-frame rearrangements, and the results were checked against IGoR. A later analysis scored TCR-TCR, TCR-HLA and TCR-CMV co-occurrence with hypergeometric tests, applying a repertoire-size bias correction to TCR pairs. A later analysis estimated false discovery rates by permuting HLA or CMV assignments 20 times. A later analysis grouped co-occurring TCRs with DBSCAN, adding TCRdist sequence similarity when clustering within HLA-allele-positive subsets. Repertoires with fewer than 30,000 or more than 120,000 public chains were left out of co-occurrence clustering, as were about 5 repertoires with anomalous nucleotide sharing. TCRdb took this table from immuneACCESS and kept in-frame rearrangements with V and J called. Such tables lack part of the clones; where checked against another copy, unresolved V genes explain under half of the gap, and the rest is unexplained. V, J and clone size reflect that table, while D and trimming were determined from the DNA. The sample has 100,000 to 140,000 clones on record, around 77% of them singletons. The ten largest clones represent more than 4% of the sample.

This specimen comes from a study of cytomegalovirus exposure and HLA in healthy donors (dated by TCRdb to about 2017). Study-wide context: In an earlier analysis of several hundred of the donors, about 260 Gb of sequence data and 95 million to 130 million unique TCR beta sequences from 150 million to 200 million T cells were reported. An early release that covered more than 550 HLA-typed donors contained 300 to 350 gigabases of sequencing data and 75 million to 100 million unique TCR sequences. Of the roughly 430 genotyped donors, 81% fell in the genetic ancestry cluster associated with self-reported Caucasian donors. The study was designed to test whether signatures of past pathogen exposure could be identified by cataloging public T cell receptors. The study used immunosequencing to profile the T cell repertoires of approximately 630 subjects and linked those repertoires to cytomegalovirus serostatus. A separate validation cohort of roughly 130 different subjects was used in addition to the approximately 670-subject first cohort. To predict cytomegalovirus infection status, the study combined high-throughput TCR immunosequencing, statistical association of individual TCRs with disease status, and machine learning. A later analysis re-analyzed previously published TCR beta repertoires from 650 to 800 donors and added high-resolution HLA genotyping to study TCR occurrence patterns. Rather than drawing on any new phenotypic data, the later analysis identified candidate immune exposures from TCR beta sequences and the way those sequences occurred across donors. In an earlier analysis of 587 of the donors, high-throughput TCR beta sequencing was used to judge whether each TCR beta V gene segment behaved as functional or pseudogenic. Donor age, sex, ethnicity and CMV serostatus were collected together with the repertoire data. A later genetic analysis took genome-wide SNP genotypes for about 55% of the roughly 700 donors and used that subset as a discovery cohort. Every repertoire in the discovery cohort had been generated on one and the same sequencing platform. Both class I and class II loci were covered by HLA typing, at four-digit resolution. The number of donors typed differed by locus, with about 629-630 for A, B, C, DRB1 and DQB1, roughly 520 for DQA1, some 570 for DPA1, and 472 for DPB1. Roughly five DR-DQ haplotypes were handled as single units for association and clustering, since linkage in the cohort was strong. Among 300 to 500 genotyped donors of the cohort, an average of roughly 230,000 unique TCR beta nucleotide sequences was sequenced per donor, of which about 19% were non-productive.

Findings and caveats that apply to the study as a whole: In an earlier analysis of under 600 of the donors, most TCR beta V segments were observed in productive rearrangements about 87% or about 30% of the time, broadly matching IMGT annotations. A group of highly shared sequence variants was considered likely to be a technical artifact of the sequencing pipeline. Because HLA typing was unavailable for some donors at each locus, only the typed subset was used in association tests. The earlier analysis of 587 of the donors excluded about 16 rarely observed V segments, including chromosome 9 orphons, because counts were too low. The study gave a list of about 150 TCR beta chains associated with cytomegalovirus. In a later analysis, HLA-associated TCR beta chains showed more clonal expansion and lower generation probabilities than non-associated chains that were equally common. A later genetic analysis associated a missense DCLRE1C variant with V-gene and J-gene trimming of TCR beta chains, and an independent cohort replicated the association. The cohort was sequenced for TCR beta chains only, and without alpha or paired-chain data the features that could be detected were limited. Roughly uniform sequencing depth across donors was assumed in presence/absence analyses, although this assumption may not hold. In a later analysis, the rate of TCR association differed among HLA loci, with DRB1 alleles having the most associated TCRs and HLA-C alleles having the fewest. At a false discovery rate of 0.05, a later analysis linked 16,951 TCR beta sequences to specific HLA alleles. Most CMV-associated TCR beta chains appeared to be HLA-restricted in a later analysis, and the HLA associations seemed to be driven largely by CMV exposure. The only immune exposure information available for the cohort was CMV serostatus. The classifier was reported to diagnose cytomegalovirus status with high specificity and sensitivity in both the original and validation cohorts. Correlated functional status among segregating V segments might be attributable to linkage disequilibrium, but an unknown experimental factor could not be ruled out. Most TCR sequences were seen in very few donors, while some public TCRs were found in many individuals. A few of the identified cytomegalovirus-associated TCR beta chains were confirmed in vitro to be specific for cytomegalovirus antigens. A further reported finding was that TCR beta sequences accurately predicted the HLA-A and HLA-B alleles for most subjects in the first cohort. In a later genetic analysis, fewer N-insertions in productive TCRs were reported among donors in an Asian-associated ancestry cluster than the roughly 700-donor mean. Assigning TCR associations to individual alleles was difficult when HLA alleles, especially DR and DQ, strongly co-occurred. Several of the top co-occurrence clusters appeared to be linked to parvovirus B19, influenza, CMV and Epstein-Barr virus, according to a later analysis. According to the authors, the approach could potentially be generalized to other disease states and immunological phenotypes.

The cohort comprised some 730 healthy bone marrow donors. At the time of sampling, all cohort members were nominally healthy, though unrecorded immune exposures were likely present. The donor was CMV seronegative and belonged to the group of 350 to 400 seronegative cohort members. A peripheral blood sample was collected from each donor, and TCR beta sequencing was performed on peripheral blood mononuclear cells. The Qiagen DNeasy Blood Extraction Kit was used to extract genomic DNA from the blood cell samples. The sequenced material came from PBMCs. This TCR was sampled from a male donor in good health and CMV-seronegative.

The CDR3 protein sequence reads: CASSPLQGNQPQHF. The sequence in DNA is TGTGCCAGCAGCCCCCTACAGGGAAATCAGCCCCAGCATTTT. The chain is encoded by TRBV11-2 joined to TRBJ1-5, and the D gene may be TRBD1, 6 bases matching. The CDR3 sequence holds 14 residues, the cysteine and phenylalanine included. CDR3 DNA only is kept here, 42 bases in frame from base 1. V and J are truncated by 5 bases and 4 bases respectively, leaving an intervening sequence of 12 bases. Taken from the germline V gene, the CDR1 and CDR2 loops are SGHAT and FQNNGV.